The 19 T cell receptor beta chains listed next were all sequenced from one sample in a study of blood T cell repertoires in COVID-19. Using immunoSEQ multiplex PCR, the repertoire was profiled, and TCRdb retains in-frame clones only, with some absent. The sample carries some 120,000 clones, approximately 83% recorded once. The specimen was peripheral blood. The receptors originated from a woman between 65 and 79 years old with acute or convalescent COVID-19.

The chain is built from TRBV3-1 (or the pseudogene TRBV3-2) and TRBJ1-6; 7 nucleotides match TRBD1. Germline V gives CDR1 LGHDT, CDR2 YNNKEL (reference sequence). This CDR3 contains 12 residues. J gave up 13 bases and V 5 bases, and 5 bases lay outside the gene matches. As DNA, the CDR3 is TGTGCCAGCAGCAACCCACAGGGGCCCCTCCACTTT. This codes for CASSNPQGPLHF.

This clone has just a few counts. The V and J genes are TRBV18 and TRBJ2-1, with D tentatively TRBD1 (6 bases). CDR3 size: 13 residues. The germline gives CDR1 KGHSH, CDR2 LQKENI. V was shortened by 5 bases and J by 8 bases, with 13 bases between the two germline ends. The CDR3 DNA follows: TGTGCCAGCTCAGAATTACAGGGCGATGAGCAGTTCTTC. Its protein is CASSELQGDEQFF.

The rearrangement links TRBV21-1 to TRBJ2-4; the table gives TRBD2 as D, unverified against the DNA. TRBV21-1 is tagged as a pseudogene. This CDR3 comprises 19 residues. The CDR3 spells CASSKAEQDRDLAKNIQYF. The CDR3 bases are TGTGCCAGCAGCAAAGCCGAACAAGACCGAGACTTAGCCAAAAACATTCAGTACTTC.

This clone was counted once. The CDR3 region is CASSRGTGGNEQFF. DNA of the CDR3: TGCGCCAGCAGCCGGGGGACAGGGGGCAATGAGCAGTTCTTC. This rearrangement joins TRBV5-1 to TRBJ2-1; TRBD1 matches 11 bases. Germline V lookup: CDR1 SGHRS, CDR2 YFSETQ. This CDR3 contains 14 residues. J was trimmed by 6 bases and V by 4 bases; bases with no gene match: 3.

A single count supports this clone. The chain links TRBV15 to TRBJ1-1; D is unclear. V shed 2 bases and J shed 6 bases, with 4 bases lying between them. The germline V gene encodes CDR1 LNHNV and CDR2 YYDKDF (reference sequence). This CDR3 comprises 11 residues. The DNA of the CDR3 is TGTGCCACCAGCAGACAGGCTGAAGCTTTCTTT. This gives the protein CATSRQAEAFF.

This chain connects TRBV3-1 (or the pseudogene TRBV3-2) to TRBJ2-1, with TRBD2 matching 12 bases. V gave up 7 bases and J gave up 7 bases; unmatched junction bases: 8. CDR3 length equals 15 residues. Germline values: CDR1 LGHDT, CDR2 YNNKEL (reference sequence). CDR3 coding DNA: TGTGCCAGCACTAATCTAGCGGGGGGGCGTAATGAGCAGTTCTTC. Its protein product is CASTNLAGGRNEQFF.

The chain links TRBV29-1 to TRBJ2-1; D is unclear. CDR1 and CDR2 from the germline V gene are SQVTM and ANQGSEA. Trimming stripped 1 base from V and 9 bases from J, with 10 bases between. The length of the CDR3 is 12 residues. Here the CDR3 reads CSVEVRVLEQFF. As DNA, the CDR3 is TGCAGCGTTGAAGTCCGGGTTCTTGAGCAGTTCTTC.

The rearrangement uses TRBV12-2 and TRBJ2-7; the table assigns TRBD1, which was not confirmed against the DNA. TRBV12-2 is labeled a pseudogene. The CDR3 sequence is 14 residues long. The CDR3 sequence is CASRLRQVYYEQYF. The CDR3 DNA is TGTGCAAGTCGCCTACGACAGGTATACTACGAGCAGTACTTC.

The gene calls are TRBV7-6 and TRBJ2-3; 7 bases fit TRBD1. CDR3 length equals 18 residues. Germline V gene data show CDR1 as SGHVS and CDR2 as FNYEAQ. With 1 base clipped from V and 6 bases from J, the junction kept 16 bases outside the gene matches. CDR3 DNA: TGTGCCAGCAGCTTAGTAGGGGGCTCGATAAGTATGATGGATACGCAGTATTTT. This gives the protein CASSLVGGSISMMDTQYF.

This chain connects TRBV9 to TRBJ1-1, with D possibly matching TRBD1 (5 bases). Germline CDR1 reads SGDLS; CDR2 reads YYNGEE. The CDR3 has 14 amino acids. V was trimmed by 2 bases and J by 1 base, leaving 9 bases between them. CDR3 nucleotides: TGTGCCAGCAGCGTGGGGGGGAAGAACACTGAAGCTTTCTTT. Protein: CASSVGGKNTEAFF.

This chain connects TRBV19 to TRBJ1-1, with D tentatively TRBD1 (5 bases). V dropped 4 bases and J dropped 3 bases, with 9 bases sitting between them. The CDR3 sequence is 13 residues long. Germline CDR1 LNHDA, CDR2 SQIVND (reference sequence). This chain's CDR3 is CASSRRRDTEAFF. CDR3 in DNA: TGTGCCAGTAGTAGGCGCAGGGACACTGAAGCTTTCTTT.

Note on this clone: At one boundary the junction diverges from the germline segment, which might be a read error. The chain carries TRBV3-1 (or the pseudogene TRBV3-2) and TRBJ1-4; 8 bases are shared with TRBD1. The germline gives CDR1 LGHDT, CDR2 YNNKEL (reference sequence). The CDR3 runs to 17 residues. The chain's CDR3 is CASSQISRGRAGPPPVF. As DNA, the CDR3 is TGTGCCAGCAGCCAAATCAGCAGGGGGCGCGCGGGGCCCCCCCCCGTTTTT.

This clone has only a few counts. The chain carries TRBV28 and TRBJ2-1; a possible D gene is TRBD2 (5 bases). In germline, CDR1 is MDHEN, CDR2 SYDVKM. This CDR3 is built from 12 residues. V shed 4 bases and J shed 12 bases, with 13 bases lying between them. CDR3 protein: CASSSDFLRQFF. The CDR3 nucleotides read TGTGCCAGCAGTTCGGACTTCCTTCGGCAGTTCTTC.

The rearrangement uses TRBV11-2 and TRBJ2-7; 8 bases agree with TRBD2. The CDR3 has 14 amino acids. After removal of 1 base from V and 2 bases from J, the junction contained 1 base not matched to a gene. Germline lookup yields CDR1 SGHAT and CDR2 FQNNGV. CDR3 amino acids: CASSLASGPYEQYF. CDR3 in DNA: TGTGCCAGCAGCTTAGCTAGCGGGCCCTACGAGCAGTACTTC.

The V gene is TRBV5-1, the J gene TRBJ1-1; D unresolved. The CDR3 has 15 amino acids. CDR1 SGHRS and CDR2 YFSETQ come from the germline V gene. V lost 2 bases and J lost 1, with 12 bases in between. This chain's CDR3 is CASSFESLSNTEAFF. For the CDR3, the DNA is TGCGCCAGCAGCTTTGAATCCCTATCGAACACTGAAGCTTTCTTT.

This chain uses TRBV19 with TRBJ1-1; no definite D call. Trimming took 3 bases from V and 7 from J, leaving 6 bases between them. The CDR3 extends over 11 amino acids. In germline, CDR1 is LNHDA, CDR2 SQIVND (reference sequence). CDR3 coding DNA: TGTGCCAGTAGTATCGGAGATGAAGCTTTCTTT. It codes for CASSIGDEAFF.

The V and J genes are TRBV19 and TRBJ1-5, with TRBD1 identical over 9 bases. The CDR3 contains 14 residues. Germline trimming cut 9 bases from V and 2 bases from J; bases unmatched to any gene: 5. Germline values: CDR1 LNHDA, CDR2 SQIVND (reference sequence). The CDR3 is CASGRTGGNQPQHF. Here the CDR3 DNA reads TGTGCCAGCGGAAGGACAGGGGGCAATCAGCCCCAGCATTTT.

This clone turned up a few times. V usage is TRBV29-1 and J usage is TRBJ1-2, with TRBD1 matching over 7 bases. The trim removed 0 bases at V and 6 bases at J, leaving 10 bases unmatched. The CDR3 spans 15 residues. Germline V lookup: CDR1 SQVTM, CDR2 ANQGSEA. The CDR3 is CSVEDRGGQRDGYTF. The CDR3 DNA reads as TGCAGCGTTGAAGATCGGGGGGGACAGAGGGATGGCTACACCTTC.

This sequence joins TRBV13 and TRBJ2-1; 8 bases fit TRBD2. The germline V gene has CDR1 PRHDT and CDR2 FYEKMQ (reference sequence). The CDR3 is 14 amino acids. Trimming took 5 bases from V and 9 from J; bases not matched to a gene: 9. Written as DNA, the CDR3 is TGTGCCAGCAGCAGCGGGGGAGGATTCAGTGAGCAGTTCTTC. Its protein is CASSSGGGFSEQFF. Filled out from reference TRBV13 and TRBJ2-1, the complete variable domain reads AAGVIQSPRHLIKEKRETATLKCYPIPRHDTVYWYQQGPGQDPQFLISFYEKMQSDKGSIPDRFSAQQFSDYHSELNMSSLELGDSALYFCASSSGGGFSEQFFGPGTRLTVL.